This T cell receptor beta chain was recorded in a study of cytomegalovirus exposure and HLA in healthy donors. On this clone: What it recognizes is unknown.

General study findings and limits: According to a subsequent analysis, TCR clusters identified in the first cohort showed a tendency to co-occur across the roughly 120 validation repertoires. For most TCR sequences rarity was the rule, although some public TCRs occurred in many donors.

Repertoires were generated with immunoSEQ multiplex PCR, while TCRdb's copy carries only in-frame clones and drops some. In the table there are roughly 56,000 clones, 93% of which are singletons. Donors came from a validation cohort of 90 to 150 subjects, distinct from the first 666-subject cohort. This CDR3 region has 16 residues. Germline V gene lookup returns CDR1 MDHEN and CDR2 SYDVKM. Trimming cost V 6 bases and J 2 bases, with 16 bases left between them. This receptor was taken from a woman aged 18-29 years in good health and CMV-seropositive. The V and J genes are TRBV28 and TRBJ2-2, with D hard to call. Sequencing was carried out using PBMCs. DNA for the CDR3: TGTGCCAGCAGAACAGCAACAGAAAGTAACACCGGGGAGCTGTTTTTT. It encodes CASRTATESNTGELFF.